This is a list of T cell receptor beta chains from one sample in a study of blood T cell repertoires in COVID-19. Some clones are missing from TCRdb's copy, which holds only in-frame ones; the method was immunoSEQ multiplex PCR. The table includes 150,000 to 200,000 clones, roughly four fifths detected once. The sequenced material came from peripheral blood. The origin of the receptors is a man in his sixties with active or convalescent COVID-19. CDR3s include the opening cysteine and the closing phenylalanine or tryptophan. The order of the fields is V gene, D gene, J gene, clone size, CDR3 protein, CDR3 DNA. The D gene is left open where the match is weak. Only some rows state a clone size, as once, few, many or a class for expanded clones.

V gene: TRBV18
D gene: TRBD1
J gene: TRBJ1-1
clone size: NA
CDR3 protein: CASSPQGQESTEAFF
CDR3 DNA: TGTGCCAGCTCACCACAGGGACAGGAGAGCACTGAAGCTTTCTTT

V gene: TRBV11-2
D gene: NA
J gene: TRBJ2-5
clone size: NA
CDR3 protein: CASSLVQGWETQYF
CDR3 DNA: TGTGCCAGCAGCTTAGTTCAGGGGTGGGAGACCCAGTACTTC

V gene: TRBV18
D gene: TRBD1
J gene: TRBJ1-2
clone size: NA
CDR3 protein: CASSPLTGGYGYTF
CDR3 DNA: TGTGCCAGCTCACCTTTGACAGGGGGGTACGGCTACACCTTC

V gene: TRBV5-1
D gene: TRBD2
J gene: TRBJ2-1
clone size: NA
CDR3 protein: CASSWGGNEQFF
CDR3 DNA: TGCGCCAGCAGCTGGGGGGGCAATGAGCAGTTCTTC

V gene: TRBV7-2
D gene: TRBD1
J gene: TRBJ1-6
clone size: NA
CDR3 protein: CASSPGGSNSPLHF
CDR3 DNA: TGTGCCAGCAGCCCAGGGGGGAGTAATTCACCCCTCCACTTT

V gene: TRBV19
D gene: NA
J gene: TRBJ2-7
clone size: NA
CDR3 protein: CASSIASRPYEQYF
CDR3 DNA: TGTGCCAGTAGTATCGCTAGTCGCCCCTACGAGCAGTACTTC

V gene: TRBV2
D gene: TRBD1
J gene: TRBJ2-7
clone size: NA
CDR3 protein: CASRRGQGANEQYF
CDR3 DNA: TGTGCCAGCAGGAGGGGACAGGGGGCCAACGAGCAGTACTTC

V gene: TRBV29-1
D gene: TRBD2
J gene: TRBJ2-5
clone size: NA
CDR3 protein: CSVGASGGRLGETQYF
CDR3 DNA: TGCAGCGTTGGGGCTAGCGGGGGGCGCCTCGGGGAGACCCAGTACTTC

V gene: TRBV29-1
D gene: TRBD2
J gene: TRBJ2-5
clone size: few
CDR3 protein: CSVEAGGQGVETQYF
CDR3 DNA: TGCAGCGTTGAAGCGGGGGGGCAAGGTGTAGAGACCCAGTACTTC

V gene: TRBV23-1
D gene: NA
J gene: TRBJ2-4
clone size: NA
CDR3 protein: CASSPHTGFLQPPLAKNIQYF
CDR3 DNA: TGCGCCAGCAGTCCCCATACCGGGTTTTTACAACCCCCACTAGCCAAAAACATTCAGTACTTC

V gene: TRBV7-9
D gene: NA
J gene: TRBJ2-5
clone size: few
CDR3 protein: CASSLGLQETQYF
CDR3 DNA: TGTGCCAGCAGCTTAGGACTGCAAGAGACCCAGTACTTC

V gene: TRBV19
D gene: NA
J gene: TRBJ2-7
clone size: NA
CDR3 protein: CASSPTGPRGEQYF
CDR3 DNA: TGTGCCAGTAGCCCTACCGGACCCCGGGGCGAGCAGTACTTC

V gene: TRBV7-2
D gene: NA
J gene: TRBJ1-6
clone size: NA
CDR3 protein: CASLTTGSSYNSPLHF
CDR3 DNA: TGTGCCAGCCTAACAACAGGGAGCTCCTATAATTCACCCCTCCACTTT

V gene: TRBV6-6
D gene: TRBD2
J gene: TRBJ2-1
clone size: once
CDR3 protein: CASRPERGGINEQFF
CDR3 DNA: TGTGCCAGCAGACCCGAGCGGGGGGGCATCAATGAGCAGTTCTTC

V gene: TRBV19
D gene: NA
J gene: TRBJ1-4
clone size: NA
CDR3 protein: CASSRTAVATNEKLFF
CDR3 DNA: TGTGCCAGTAGTCGGACAGCCGTTGCAACTAATGAAAAACTGTTTTTT

V gene: TRBV11-3
D gene: NA
J gene: TRBJ2-7
clone size: NA
CDR3 protein: CASSLGVQANYEQYF
CDR3 DNA: TGTGCCAGCAGCTTAGGTGTACAAGCGAACTACGAGCAGTACTTC

V gene: TRBV11-2
D gene: NA
J gene: TRBJ2-5
clone size: NA
CDR3 protein: CASSLGPSVETQYF
CDR3 DNA: TGTGCCAGCAGCTTAGGTCCTAGCGTGGAGACCCAGTACTTC

V gene: TRBV6-5
D gene: NA
J gene: TRBJ2-3
clone size: NA
CDR3 protein: CASSKTGRDTQYF
CDR3 DNA: TGTGCCAGCTCGAAAACCGGTCGGGATACGCAGTATTTT

V gene: TRBV5-1
D gene: TRBD1
J gene: TRBJ2-7
clone size: NA
CDR3 protein: CASSSGTGGGEQYF
CDR3 DNA: TGCGCCAGCAGCTCGGGGACAGGAGGCGGCGAGCAGTACTTC

V gene: TRBV9
D gene: NA
J gene: TRBJ2-3
clone size: NA
CDR3 protein: CASSVATSGSLDTDTQYF
CDR3 DNA: TGTGCCAGCAGCGTAGCTACATCGGGAAGCCTAGACACAGATACGCAGTATTTT

V gene: TRBV5-1
D gene: TRBD1
J gene: TRBJ1-1
clone size: NA
CDR3 protein: CASSSRGGTGRDTEAFF
CDR3 DNA: TGCGCCAGCAGCTCCCGAGGGGGGACAGGGAGGGACACTGAAGCTTTCTTT

V gene: TRBV4-1
D gene: NA
J gene: TRBJ1-6
clone size: NA
CDR3 protein: CASSQFSLREPNSPLHF
CDR3 DNA: TGCGCCAGCAGCCAATTCTCCCTGAGGGAGCCGAATTCACCCCTCCACTTT

V gene: TRBV4-2
D gene: TRBD1
J gene: TRBJ1-1
clone size: many
CDR3 protein: CASSQEGTGGYTEAFF
CDR3 DNA: TGTGCCAGCAGCCAAGAAGGGACAGGGGGTTACACTGAAGCTTTCTTT

V gene: TRBV3-1/TRBV3-2
D gene: NA
J gene: TRBJ2-1
clone size: NA
CDR3 protein: CASSPARASNEQFF
CDR3 DNA: TGTGCCAGCAGCCCAGCCCGAGCGTCGAATGAGCAGTTCTTC

V gene: TRBV19
D gene: NA
J gene: TRBJ2-7
clone size: NA
CDR3 protein: CASSPGDSPYEQYF
CDR3 DNA: TGTGCCAGTAGCCCTGGTGACAGCCCCTACGAGCAGTACTTC

V gene: TRBV6-4
D gene: TRBD1
J gene: TRBJ1-1
clone size: few
CDR3 protein: CASSRTGEGEAFF
CDR3 DNA: TGTGCCAGCAGTCGGACAGGGGAGGGTGAAGCTTTCTTT

V gene: TRBV3-1/TRBV3-2
D gene: NA
J gene: TRBJ2-2
clone size: NA
CDR3 protein: CASSQAPGLTGTGELFF
CDR3 DNA: TGTGCCAGCAGCCAAGCGCCCGGCCTAACGGGCACCGGGGAGCTGTTTTTT

V gene: TRBV5-1
D gene: TRBD1
J gene: TRBJ2-1
clone size: NA
CDR3 protein: CASSPTGQGNNEQFF
CDR3 DNA: TGCGCCAGCAGCCCGACGGGACAGGGGAACAATGAGCAGTTCTTC

V gene: TRBV12-5
D gene: NA
J gene: TRBJ2-1
clone size: NA
CDR3 protein: CASGSQGGYNEQFF
CDR3 DNA: TGTGCTAGTGGTTCGCAGGGGGGCTACAATGAGCAGTTCTTC

V gene: TRBV2
D gene: TRBD1
J gene: TRBJ2-7
clone size: few
CDR3 protein: CASSGRDRGIHEQYF
CDR3 DNA: TGTGCCAGCAGCGGCCGGGACAGGGGGATCCACGAGCAGTACTTC

V gene: TRBV5-1
D gene: TRBD2
J gene: TRBJ2-1
clone size: NA
CDR3 protein: CASMRLAGANEQFF
CDR3 DNA: TGCGCCAGCATGAGACTAGCGGGAGCCAATGAGCAGTTCTTC

V gene: TRBV5-6
D gene: TRBD1
J gene: TRBJ1-6
clone size: few
CDR3 protein: CASSTGQGNSPLHF
CDR3 DNA: TGTGCCAGCAGCACCGGACAGGGGAATTCACCCCTCCACTTT

V gene: TRBV6-2/TRBV6-3
D gene: TRBD1
J gene: TRBJ2-7
clone size: NA
CDR3 protein: CASSPRDRGYEQYF
CDR3 DNA: TGTGCCAGCAGTCCCCGGGACAGGGGATACGAGCAGTACTTC

V gene: TRBV14
D gene: NA
J gene: TRBJ2-1
clone size: NA
CDR3 protein: CASSQYPRGEQFF
CDR3 DNA: TGTGCCAGCAGCCAATACCCGAGAGGTGAGCAGTTCTTC

V gene: TRBV7-8
D gene: TRBD1
J gene: TRBJ1-5
clone size: NA
CDR3 protein: CASSFRTGIEPQHF
CDR3 DNA: TGTGCCAGCAGCTTTCGGACAGGGATTGAGCCCCAGCATTTT

V gene: TRBV2
D gene: TRBD1
J gene: TRBJ1-5
clone size: NA
CDR3 protein: CASSLTGGVYQPQHF
CDR3 DNA: TGTGCCAGCAGTCTGACAGGGGGTGTGTATCAGCCCCAGCATTTT